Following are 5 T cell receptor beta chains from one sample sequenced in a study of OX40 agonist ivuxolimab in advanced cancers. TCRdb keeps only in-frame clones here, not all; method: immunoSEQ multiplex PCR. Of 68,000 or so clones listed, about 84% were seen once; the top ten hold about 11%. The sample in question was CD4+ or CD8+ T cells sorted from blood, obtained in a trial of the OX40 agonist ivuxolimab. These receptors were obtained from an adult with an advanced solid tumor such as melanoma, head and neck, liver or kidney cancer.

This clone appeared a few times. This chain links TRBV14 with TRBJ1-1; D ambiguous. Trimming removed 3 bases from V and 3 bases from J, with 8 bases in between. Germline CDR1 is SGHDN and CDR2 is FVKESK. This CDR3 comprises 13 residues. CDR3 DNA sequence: TGTGCCAGCAGCCATGGTGTTTACACTGAAGCTTTCTTT. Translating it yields CASSHGVYTEAFF.

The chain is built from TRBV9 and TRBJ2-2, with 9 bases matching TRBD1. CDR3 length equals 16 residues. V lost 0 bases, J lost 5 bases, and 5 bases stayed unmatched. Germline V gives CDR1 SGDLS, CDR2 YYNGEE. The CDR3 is CASSVDGTGWTGELFF. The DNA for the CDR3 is TGTGCCAGCAGCGTAGACGGGACAGGGTGGACCGGGGAGCTGTTTTTT.

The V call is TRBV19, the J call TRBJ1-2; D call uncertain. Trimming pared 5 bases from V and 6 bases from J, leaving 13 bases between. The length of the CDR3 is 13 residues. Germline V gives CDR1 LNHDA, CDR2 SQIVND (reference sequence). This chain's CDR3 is CASSGREGNGYTF. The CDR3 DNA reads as TGTGCCAGTAGTGGACGCGAAGGGAATGGCTACACCTTC. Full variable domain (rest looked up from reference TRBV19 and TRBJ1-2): DGGITQSPKYLFRKEGQNVTLSCEQNLNHDAMYWYRQDPGQGLRLIYYSQIVNDFQKGDIAEGYSVSREKKESFPLTVTSAQKNPTAFYLCASSGREGNGYTFGSGTRLTVV.

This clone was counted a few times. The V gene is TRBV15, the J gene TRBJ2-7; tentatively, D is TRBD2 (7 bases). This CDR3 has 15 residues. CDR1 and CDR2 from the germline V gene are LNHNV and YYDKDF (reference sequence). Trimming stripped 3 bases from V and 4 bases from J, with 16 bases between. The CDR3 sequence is CATSSEGGGHYEQYF. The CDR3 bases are TGTGCCACCAGCAGTGAGGGGGGGGGACATTACGAGCAGTACTTC.

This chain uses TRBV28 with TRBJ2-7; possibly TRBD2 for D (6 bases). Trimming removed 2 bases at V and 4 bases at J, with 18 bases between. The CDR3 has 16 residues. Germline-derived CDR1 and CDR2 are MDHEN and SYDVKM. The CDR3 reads CASSLGAGSVPYEQYF. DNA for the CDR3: TGTGCCAGCAGTTTAGGGGCGGGAAGCGTTCCGTACGAGCAGTACTTC. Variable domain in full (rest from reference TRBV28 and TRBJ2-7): DVKVTQSSRYLVKRTGEKVFLECVQDMDHENMFWYRQDPGLGLRLIYFSYDVKMKEKGDIPEGYSVSREKKERFSLILESASTNQTSMYLCASSLGAGSVPYEQYFGPGTRLTVT.